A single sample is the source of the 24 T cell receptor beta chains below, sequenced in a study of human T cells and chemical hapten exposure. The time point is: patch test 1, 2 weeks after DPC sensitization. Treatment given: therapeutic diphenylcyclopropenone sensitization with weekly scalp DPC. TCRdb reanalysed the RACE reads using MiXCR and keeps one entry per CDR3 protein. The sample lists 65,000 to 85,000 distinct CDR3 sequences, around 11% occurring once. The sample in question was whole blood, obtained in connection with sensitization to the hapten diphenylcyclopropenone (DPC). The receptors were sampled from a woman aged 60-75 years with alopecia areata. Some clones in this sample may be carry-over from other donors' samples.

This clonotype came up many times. CDR3 protein: CASSESYNSPLHF. As DNA, the CDR3 is TGTGCCAGCAGTGAATCGTATAATTCACCCCTCCACTTT. The chain carries TRBV2 and TRBJ1-6; D gene uncertain. Germline V gives CDR1 SNHLY, CDR2 FYNNEI. Trimming shortened V by 2 bases and J by 4 bases, and 3 bases separated the two germline ends. The CDR3 loop spans 13 amino acids.

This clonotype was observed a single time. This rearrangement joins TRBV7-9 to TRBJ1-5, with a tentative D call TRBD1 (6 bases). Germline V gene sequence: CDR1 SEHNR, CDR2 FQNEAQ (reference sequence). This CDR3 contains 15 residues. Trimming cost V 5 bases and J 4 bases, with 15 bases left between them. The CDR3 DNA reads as TGTGCCAGCAGCCACGATAGGGGGGGAAATCAGCCCCAGCATTTT. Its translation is CASSHDRGGNQPQHF.

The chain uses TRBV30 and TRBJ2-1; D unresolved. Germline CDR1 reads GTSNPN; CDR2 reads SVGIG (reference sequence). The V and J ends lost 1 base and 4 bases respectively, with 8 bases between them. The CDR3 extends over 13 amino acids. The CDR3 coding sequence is TGTGCCTGGAGTGGTTACCGATACAATGAGCAGTTCTTC. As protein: CAWSGYRYNEQFF.

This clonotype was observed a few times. The chain's CDR3 is CASSERGIGAEAFF. DNA of the CDR3: TGTGCCAGCAGTGAGCGGGGGATAGGTGCTGAAGCTTTCTTT. The chain has TRBV6-1 and TRBJ1-1; D may be TRBD1 (5 bases). Germline lookup yields CDR1 MNHNS and CDR2 SASEGT. V was cut by 3 bases and J by 6 bases, with 14 bases left in between. The CDR3 sequence is 14 residues long.

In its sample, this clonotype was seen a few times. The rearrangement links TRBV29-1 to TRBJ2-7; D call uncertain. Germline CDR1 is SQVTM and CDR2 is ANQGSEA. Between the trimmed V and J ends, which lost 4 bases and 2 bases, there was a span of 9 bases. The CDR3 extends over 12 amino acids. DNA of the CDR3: TGCAGCGTTGGAAGTTTCGCCTACGAGCAGTACTTC. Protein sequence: CSVGSFAYEQYF.

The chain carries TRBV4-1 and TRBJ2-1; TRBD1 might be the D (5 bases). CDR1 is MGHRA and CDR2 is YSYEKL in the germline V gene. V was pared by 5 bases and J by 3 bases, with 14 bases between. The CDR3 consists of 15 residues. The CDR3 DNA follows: TGCGCCAGCAGCAGGGGTAGCTCCTTCTACAATGAGCAGTTCTTC. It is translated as CASSRGSSFYNEQFF.

Here the CDR3 reads CSARGGYTEAFF. As DNA, the CDR3 is TGCAGTGCTAGAGGGGGTTACACTGAAGCTTTCTTT. The chain combines TRBV20-1 with TRBJ1-1, with D unclear. V lost 1 base to trimming and J lost 3 bases, with 6 bases between them. Per germline, CDR1 DFQATT and CDR2 SNEGSKA (reference sequence). The CDR3 length is 12 residues.

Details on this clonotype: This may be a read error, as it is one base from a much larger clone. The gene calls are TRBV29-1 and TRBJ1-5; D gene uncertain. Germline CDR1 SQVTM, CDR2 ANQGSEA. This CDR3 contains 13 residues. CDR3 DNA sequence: TGCGGCGTTGGGTACGCGGGCGGACAGCCCCAGCATTTT. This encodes CGVGYAGGQPQHF.

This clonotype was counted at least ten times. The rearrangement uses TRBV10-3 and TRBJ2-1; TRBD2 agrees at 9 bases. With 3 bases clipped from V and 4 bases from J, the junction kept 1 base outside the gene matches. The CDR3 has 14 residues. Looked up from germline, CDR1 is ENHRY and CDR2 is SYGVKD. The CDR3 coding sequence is TGTGCCATCAGTGATCTAGCGGGGTACAATGAGCAGTTCTTC. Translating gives CAISDLAGYNEQFF.

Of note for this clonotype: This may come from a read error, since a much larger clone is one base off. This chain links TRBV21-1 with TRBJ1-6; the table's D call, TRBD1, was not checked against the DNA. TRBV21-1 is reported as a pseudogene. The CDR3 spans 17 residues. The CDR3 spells CASCKETGGPRNSPLHF. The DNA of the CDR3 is TGTGCCAGCTGCAAAGAGACAGGGGGCCCTCGTAATTCACCCCTCCACTTT.

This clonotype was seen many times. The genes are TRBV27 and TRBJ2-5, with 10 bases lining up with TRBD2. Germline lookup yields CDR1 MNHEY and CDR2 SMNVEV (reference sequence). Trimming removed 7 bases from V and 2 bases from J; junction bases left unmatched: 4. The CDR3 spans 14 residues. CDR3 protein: CASKGLAVQETQYF. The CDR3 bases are TGTGCCAGCAAAGGACTAGCGGTTCAAGAGACCCAGTACTTC.

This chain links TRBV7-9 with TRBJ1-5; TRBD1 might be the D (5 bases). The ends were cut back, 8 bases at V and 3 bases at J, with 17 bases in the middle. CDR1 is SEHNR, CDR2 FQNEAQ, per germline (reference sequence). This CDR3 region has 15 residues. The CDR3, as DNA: TGTGCCAGCGAGCTTGGTGGGGCTTCCAATCAGCCCCAGCATTTT. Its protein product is CASELGGASNQPQHF.

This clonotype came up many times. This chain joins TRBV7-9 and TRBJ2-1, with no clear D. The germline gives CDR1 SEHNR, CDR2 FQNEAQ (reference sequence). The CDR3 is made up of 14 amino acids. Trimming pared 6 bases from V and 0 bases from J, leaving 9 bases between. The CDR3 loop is CASSPALSYNEQFF. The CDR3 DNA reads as TGTGCCAGCAGTCCGGCCCTCTCCTACAATGAGCAGTTCTTC.

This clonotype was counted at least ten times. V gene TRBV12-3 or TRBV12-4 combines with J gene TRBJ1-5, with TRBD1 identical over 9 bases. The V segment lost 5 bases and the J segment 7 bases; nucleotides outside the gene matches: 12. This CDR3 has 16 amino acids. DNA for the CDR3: TGTGCCAGCAGTCCGCGTAAGGACAGGGGAGGACAGCCCCAGCATTTT. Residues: CASSPRKDRGGQPQHF.

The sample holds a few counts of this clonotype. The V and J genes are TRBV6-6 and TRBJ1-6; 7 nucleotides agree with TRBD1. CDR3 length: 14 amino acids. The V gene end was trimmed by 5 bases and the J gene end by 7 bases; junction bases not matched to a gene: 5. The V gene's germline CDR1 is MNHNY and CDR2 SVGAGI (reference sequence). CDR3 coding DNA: TGTGCCAGCAGTAGCGGGACAGTGAATTCACCCCTCCACTTT. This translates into CASSSGTVNSPLHF.

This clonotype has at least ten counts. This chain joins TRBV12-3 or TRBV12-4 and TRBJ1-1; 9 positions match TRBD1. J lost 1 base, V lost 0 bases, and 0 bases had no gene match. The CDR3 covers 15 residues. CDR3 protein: CASSLAQGANTEAFF. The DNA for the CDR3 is TGTGCCAGCAGTTTAGCACAGGGGGCGAACACTGAAGCTTTCTTT.

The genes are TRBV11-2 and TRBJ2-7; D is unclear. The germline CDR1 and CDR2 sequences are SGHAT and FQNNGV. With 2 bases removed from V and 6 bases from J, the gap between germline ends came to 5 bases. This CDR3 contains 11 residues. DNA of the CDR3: TGTGCCAGCAGCTTATACAGCGAGCAGTACTTC. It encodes CASSLYSEQYF.

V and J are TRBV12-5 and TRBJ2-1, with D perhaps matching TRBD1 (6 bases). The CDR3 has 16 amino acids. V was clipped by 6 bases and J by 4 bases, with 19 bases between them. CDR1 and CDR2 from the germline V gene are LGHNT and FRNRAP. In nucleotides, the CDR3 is TGTGCTAGTGGGCGAGGCGCGGCAGGGGCTTACAATGAGCAGTTCTTC. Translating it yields CASGRGAAGAYNEQFF.

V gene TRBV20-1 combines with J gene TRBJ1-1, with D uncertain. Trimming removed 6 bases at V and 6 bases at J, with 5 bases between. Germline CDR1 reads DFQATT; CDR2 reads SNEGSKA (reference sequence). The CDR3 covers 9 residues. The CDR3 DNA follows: TGCAGTGCCCCCCCTGAAGCTTTCTTT. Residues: CSAPPEAFF.

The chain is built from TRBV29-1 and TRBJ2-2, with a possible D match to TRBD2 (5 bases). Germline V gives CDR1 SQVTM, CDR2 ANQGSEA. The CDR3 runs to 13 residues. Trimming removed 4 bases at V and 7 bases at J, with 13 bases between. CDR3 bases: TGCAGCGTTGGGGTCTTTGAGGGCGGGGAGCTGTTTTTT. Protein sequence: CSVGVFEGGELFF.

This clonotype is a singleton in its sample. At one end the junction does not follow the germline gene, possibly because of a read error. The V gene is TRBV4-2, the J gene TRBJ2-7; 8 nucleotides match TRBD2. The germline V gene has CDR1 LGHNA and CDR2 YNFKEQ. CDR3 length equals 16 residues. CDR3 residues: CANSRGGGNPTYEQYF. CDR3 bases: TGTGCCAACAGCCGGGGCGGGGGGAACCCCACCTACGAGCAGTACTTC.

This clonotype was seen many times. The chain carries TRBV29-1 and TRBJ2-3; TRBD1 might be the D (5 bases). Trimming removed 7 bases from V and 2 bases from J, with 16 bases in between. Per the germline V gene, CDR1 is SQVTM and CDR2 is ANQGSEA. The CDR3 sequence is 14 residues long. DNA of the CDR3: TGCAGCGCTGACGGCGACAGCTTCACAGATACGCAGTATTTT. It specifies CSADGDSFTDTQYF.

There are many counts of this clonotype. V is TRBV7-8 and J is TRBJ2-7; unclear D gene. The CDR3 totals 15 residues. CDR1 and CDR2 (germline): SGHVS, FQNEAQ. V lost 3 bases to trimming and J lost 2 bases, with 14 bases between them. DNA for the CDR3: TGTGCCAGCAGCTTTAATCCCAACCTGCCCTACGAGCAGTACTTC. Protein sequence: CASSFNPNLPYEQYF.

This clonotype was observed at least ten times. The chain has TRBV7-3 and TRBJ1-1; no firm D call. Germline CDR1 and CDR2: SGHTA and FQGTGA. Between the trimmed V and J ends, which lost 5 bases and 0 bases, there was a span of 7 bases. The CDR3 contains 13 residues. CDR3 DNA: TGTGCCAGCAGCAATAACATGAACACTGAAGCTTTCTTT. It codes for CASSNNMNTEAFF.